This T cell receptor (beta chain) was captured by sequencing in a study of blood T cells in healthy people across ages. The sample providers were healthy Caucasian people from Russia, aged about 6 to 90. The CDR3 runs to 12 residues. V shed 3 bases and J shed 9 bases, with 9 bases lying between them. From germline, CDR1 is LGHNA and CDR2 YNFKEQ. A sample-barcoded 5' primer and a J-beta primer mix were used in a second PCR of roughly 7 to 12 cycles. Each CDR3 protein is one row after TCRdb ran MiXCR on the 5' RACE reads. The table shows about 1.1 million distinct CDR3 sequences, with around two fifths occurring only once. This clonotype was observed a handful of times.

The sample comprised blood. This sequence originates from a man aged 18 to 35 in good health. The rearrangement joins TRBV4-2 to TRBJ2-1; D unresolved. The CDR3 region is CASSQGLLEQFF. For the CDR3, the DNA is TGTGCCAGCAGCCAGGGTTTACTTGAGCAGTTCTTC.